The source of this TCR beta chain is a study of vaccination and CD4 T cells after COVID-19. An Oncomine TCR Beta short-read assay was used to sequence the DNA from cultured CD4+ T cells. In TCRdb, the PCR reads were re-called with MiXCR into one record per CDR3 protein. The sample carries 6,000 or so distinct CDR3 sequences, around two fifths recorded once. About this clonotype: Its specificity is not known.

The treatment: roughly 10-day PBMC culture with coronavirus spike peptide pools or control peptides (ViraFEST assay). According to the study, CD4+ T cells from the unexposed donor were gathered ahead of the COVID-19 pandemic (2011-2018). After expanding antigen-specific T cells with peptide pools, ViraFEST sequenced their TCRs. Alongside around 9.7 IU/ml IL-2 and about 9.6 ug/ml peptide pools, PBMCs were cultured at some 2 million per well. Cell supply allowing, SARS-CoV-2 S/N and four cold-coronavirus spikes probed unexposed-donor CD4+ T cells. The germline V gene encodes CDR1 MNHNS and CDR2 SASEGT. Trimming pared 6 bases from V and 7 bases from J, leaving 10 bases between. The length of the CDR3 is 12 residues.

The clonotype originates from a human donor in good health. This chain connects TRBV6-1 to TRBJ1-3; unclear D gene. The sequenced sample was CD4+ T cells from blood, cultured in vitro. The DNA for the CDR3 is TGTGCCAGCAGCCCCTCGGCTAACACCATATATTTT. Its protein is CASSPSANTIYF.